This TCR beta chain was identified in a study of T cell changes during pregnancy in multiple sclerosis. Sequenced by immunoSEQ multiplex PCR; TCRdb stores in-frame clones only, minus some. The table includes fewer than 150,000 clones, 90% to 98% detected once. This CDR3 contains 14 residues. Germline-derived CDR1 and CDR2 are SGDLS and YYNGEE. V lost 2 bases to trimming and J lost 7 bases; unmatched junction nucleotides: 6. The source was peripheral blood, collected after pregnancy. The rearrangement joins TRBV9 to TRBJ2-1, with 7 positions matching TRBD2. The TCR comes from a female donor with multiple sclerosis, enrolled in a pregnancy study. CDR3 DNA: TGTGCCAGCAGCGTGGTGGGAGCGGGGAATGAGCAGTTCTTC. Protein: CASSVVGAGNEQFF.